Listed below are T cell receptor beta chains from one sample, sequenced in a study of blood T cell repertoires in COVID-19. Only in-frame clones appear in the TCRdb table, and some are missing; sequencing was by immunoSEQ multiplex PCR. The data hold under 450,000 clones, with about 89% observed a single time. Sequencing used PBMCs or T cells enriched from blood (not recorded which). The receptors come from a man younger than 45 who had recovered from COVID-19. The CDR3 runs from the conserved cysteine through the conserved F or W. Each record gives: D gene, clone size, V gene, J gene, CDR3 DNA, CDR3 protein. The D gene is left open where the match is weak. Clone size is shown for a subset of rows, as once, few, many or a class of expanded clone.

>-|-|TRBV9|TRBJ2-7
TGTGCCAGCAACCGAGGTGGATCTCTTACATCCCACGAGCAGTACTTC
CASNRGGSLTSHEQYF
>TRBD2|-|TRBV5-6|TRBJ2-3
TGTGCCAGCAGCCTATCCGGGACTAGCGGAAGCACAGATACGCAGTATTTT
CASSLSGTSGSTDTQYF
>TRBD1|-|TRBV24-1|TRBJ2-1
TGTGCCACCAGTGCCCAAGGGACAGGGGGTAGAAATGAGCAGTTCTTC
CATSAQGTGGRNEQFF
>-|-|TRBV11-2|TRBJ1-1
TGTGCCAGCAGCTTATTAACGGGGGGTGGCACTGAAGCTTTCTTT
CASSLLTGGGTEAFF
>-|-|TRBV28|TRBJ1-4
TGTGCCAGCATGACCGCGGGGGCAGGATTTTCTGAAAAACTGTTTTTT
CASMTAGAGFSEKLFF
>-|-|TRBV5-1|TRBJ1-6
TGCGCCAGCAGCATTGACAGGTATAATTCACCCCTCCACTTT
CASSIDRYNSPLHF
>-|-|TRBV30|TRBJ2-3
TGTGCCTGGAGTGTTATGGGAGGTTCAGATACGCAGTATTTT
CAWSVMGGSDTQYF
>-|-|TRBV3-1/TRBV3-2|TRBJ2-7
TGTGCCAGCAGCTCCCGACTCCTCGATGCGGGCGAGCAGTACTTC
CASSSRLLDAGEQYF
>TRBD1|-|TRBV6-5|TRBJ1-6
TGTGCCAGCAGTTACTCGGGACAGGGGGAATCACCCCTCCACTTT
CASSYSGQGESPLHF
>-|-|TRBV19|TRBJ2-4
TGTGCCAGTAGTATGCGACTAGCCAAAAACATTCAGTACTTC
CASSMRLAKNIQYF
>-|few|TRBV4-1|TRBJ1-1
TGCGCCAGCAGAGGGGCGGAAGTTGAAGCTTTCTTT
CASRGAEVEAFF
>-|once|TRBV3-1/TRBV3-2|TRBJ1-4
TGTGCCAGCAGCCAGAGCGGGGGCGGGAACGAAAAACTGTTTTTT
CASSQSGGGNEKLFF
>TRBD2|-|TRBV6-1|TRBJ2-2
TGTGCCAGCAGAGAACTAGCGGGGGGTATAGCGAACACCGGGGAGCTGTTTTTT
CASRELAGGIANTGELFF
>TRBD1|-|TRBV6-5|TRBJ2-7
TGTGCCAGCAGTCGCAAACCGGGACAGCTCTACGAGCAGTACTTC
CASSRKPGQLYEQYF
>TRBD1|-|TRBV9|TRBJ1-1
TGTGCCAGCAGCCCGGGACAGCTCACTGAAGCTTTCTTT
CASSPGQLTEAFF
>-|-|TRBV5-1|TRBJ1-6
TGCGCCAGCAGCTTAGGGGACTCCTATAATTCACCCCTCCACTTT
CASSLGDSYNSPLHF
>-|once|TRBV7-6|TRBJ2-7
TGTGCCAGCAGCTTAGAAGCAGGCGCTTCCTACGAGCAGTACTTC
CASSLEAGASYEQYF
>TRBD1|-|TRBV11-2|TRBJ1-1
TGTGCCAGCAGCTTAGTCAGGGGGCGCCACACTGAAGCTTTCTTT
CASSLVRGRHTEAFF
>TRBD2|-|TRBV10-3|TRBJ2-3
TGTGCCATCAGTGAAGGGACTAGCGTCTTCACAGATACGCAGTATTTT
CAISEGTSVFTDTQYF
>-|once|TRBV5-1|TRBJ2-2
TGCGCCAGCAGCTTGTGGGACTGGACCGGGGAGCTGTTTTTT
CASSLWDWTGELFF
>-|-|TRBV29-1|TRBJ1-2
TGCAGCGTCTCCAGGACTGTTGGCTACACCTTC
CSVSRTVGYTF
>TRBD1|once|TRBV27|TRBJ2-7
TGTGCCAGCAGACTCACTCCGGGACAGACCTACGAGCAGTACTTC
CASRLTPGQTYEQYF
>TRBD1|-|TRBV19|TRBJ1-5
TGTGCCAGTGGGACAGGGGCGCCCCAGCATTTT
CASGTGAPQHF